Detailed here is one T cell receptor (beta chain). Cohorts were based on clinical histories the participants reported. This sample was taken from a study of blood T cell repertoires in COVID-19. Across the study: Acute and convalescent COVID-19 samples came from the United States, Italy and Spain.

Source study methods: By means of reference gene primer amplification, nucleated cell counts were estimated. The repertoire was sequenced with immunoSEQ multiplex PCR; TCRdb's copy has only in-frame clones and lacks some. V and J calls plus clone size are reproduced from that table; the DNA served to infer D and trimming. The data hold fewer than 350,000 clones, with around 85% observed a single time. The CDR3 has 14 amino acids. The V end was cut by 4 bases, the J end by 1 base, with 11 bases between. CDR1 is SGDLS, CDR2 YYNGEE, per germline. This receptor was taken from a woman between 25 and 40 years old who had been exposed to COVID-19. Sequenced input: PBMCs or T cells enriched from blood (not recorded which). The genes are TRBV9 and TRBJ1-2, with D possibly matching TRBD1 (5 bases). The CDR3 loop reads CASSPGGSNYGYTF. CDR3 nucleotides: TGTGCCAGCAGCCCTGGGGGGAGTAACTATGGCTACACCTTC.